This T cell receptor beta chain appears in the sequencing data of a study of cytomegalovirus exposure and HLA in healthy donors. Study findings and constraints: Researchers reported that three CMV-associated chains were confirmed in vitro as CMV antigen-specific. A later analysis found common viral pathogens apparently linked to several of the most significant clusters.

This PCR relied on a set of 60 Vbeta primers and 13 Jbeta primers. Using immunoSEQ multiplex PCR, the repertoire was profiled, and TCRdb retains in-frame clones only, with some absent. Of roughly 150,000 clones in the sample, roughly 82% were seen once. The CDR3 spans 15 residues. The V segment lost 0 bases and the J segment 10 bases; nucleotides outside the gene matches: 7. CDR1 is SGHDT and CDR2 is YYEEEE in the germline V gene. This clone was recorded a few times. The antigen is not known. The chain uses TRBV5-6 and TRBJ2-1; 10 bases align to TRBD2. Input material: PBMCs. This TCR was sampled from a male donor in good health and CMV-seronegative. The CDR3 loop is CASSLGSGRAREQFF. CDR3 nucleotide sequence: TGTGCCAGCAGCTTGGGCAGCGGGAGGGCCCGGGAGCAGTTCTTC. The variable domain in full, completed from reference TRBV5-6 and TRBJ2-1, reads DAGVTQSPTHLIKTRGQQVTLRCSPKSGHDTVSWYQQALGQGPQFIFQYYEEEERQRGNFPDRFSGHQFPNYSSELNVNALLLGDSALYLCASSLGSGRAREQFFGPGTRLTVL.